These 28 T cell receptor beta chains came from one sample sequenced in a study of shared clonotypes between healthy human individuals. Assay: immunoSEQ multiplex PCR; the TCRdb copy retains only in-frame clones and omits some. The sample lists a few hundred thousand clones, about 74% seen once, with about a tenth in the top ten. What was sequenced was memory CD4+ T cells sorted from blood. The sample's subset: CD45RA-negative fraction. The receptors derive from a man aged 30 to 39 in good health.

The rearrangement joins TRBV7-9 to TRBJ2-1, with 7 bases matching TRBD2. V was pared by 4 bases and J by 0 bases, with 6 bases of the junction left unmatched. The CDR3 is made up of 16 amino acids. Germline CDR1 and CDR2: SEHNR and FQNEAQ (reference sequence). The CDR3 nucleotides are TGTGCCAGCAGCTCCGGGACTATGGGCTCCTACAATGAGCAGTTCTTC. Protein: CASSSGTMGSYNEQFF.

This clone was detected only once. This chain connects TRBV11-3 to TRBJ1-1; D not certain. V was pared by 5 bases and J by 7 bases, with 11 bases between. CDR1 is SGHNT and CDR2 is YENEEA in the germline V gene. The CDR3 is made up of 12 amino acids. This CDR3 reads CASSVTNHEAFF. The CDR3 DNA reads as TGTGCCAGCAGCGTAACGAACCATGAAGCTTTCTTT.

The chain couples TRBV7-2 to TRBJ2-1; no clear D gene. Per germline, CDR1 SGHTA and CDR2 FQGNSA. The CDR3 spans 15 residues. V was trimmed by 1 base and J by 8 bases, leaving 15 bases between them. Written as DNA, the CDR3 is TGTGCCAGCAGCTTAGATTTTGGCTACCGGCATGAGCAGTTCTTC. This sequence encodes CASSLDFGYRHEQFF. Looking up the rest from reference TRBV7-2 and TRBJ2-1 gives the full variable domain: GAGVSQSPSNKVTEKGKDVELRCDPISGHTALYWYRQSLGQGLEFLIYFQGNSAPDKSGLPSDRFSAERTGGSVSTLTIQRTQQEDSAVYLCASSLDFGYRHEQFFGPGTRLTVL.

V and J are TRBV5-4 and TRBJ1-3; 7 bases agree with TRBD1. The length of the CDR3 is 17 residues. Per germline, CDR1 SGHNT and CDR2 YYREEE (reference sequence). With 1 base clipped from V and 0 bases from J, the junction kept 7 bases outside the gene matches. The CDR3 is CASSLLPDRVSGNTIYF. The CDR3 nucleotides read TGTGCCAGCAGCTTGCTTCCCGACAGGGTCTCTGGAAACACCATATATTTT.

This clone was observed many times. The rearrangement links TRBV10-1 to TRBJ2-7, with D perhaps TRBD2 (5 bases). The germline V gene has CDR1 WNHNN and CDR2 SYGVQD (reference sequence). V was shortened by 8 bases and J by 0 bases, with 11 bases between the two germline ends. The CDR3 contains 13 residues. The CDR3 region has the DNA TGCGCCAGCCGACGAGGGCCCTCCTACGAGCAGTACTTC. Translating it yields CASRRGPSYEQYF.

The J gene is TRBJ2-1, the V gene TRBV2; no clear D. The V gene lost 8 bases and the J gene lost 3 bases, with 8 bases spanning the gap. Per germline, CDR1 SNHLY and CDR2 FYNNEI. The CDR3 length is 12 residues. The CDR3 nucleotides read TGTGCCAGCGGCACAGTCTACAATGAGCAGTTCTTC. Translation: CASGTVYNEQFF.

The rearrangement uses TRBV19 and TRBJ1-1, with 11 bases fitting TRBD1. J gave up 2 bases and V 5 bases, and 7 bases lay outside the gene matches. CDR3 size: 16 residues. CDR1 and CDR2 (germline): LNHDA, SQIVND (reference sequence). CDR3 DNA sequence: TGTGCCAGTAGTGCCTGGGACAGGGGGACCAACACTGAAGCTTTCTTT. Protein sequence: CASSAWDRGTNTEAFF.

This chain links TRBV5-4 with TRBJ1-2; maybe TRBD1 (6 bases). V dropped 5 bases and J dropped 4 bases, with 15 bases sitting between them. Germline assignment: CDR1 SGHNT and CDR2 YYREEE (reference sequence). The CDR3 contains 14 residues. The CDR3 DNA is TGTGCCAGCAGTTATAAACAGGGAACCTATGGCTACACCTTC. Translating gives CASSYKQGTYGYTF.

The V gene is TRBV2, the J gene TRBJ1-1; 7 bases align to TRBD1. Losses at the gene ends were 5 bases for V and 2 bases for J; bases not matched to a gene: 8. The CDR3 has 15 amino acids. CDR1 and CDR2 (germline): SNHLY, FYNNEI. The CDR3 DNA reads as TGTGCCAGCAGTTTCGGCGGGACAGTCAACACTGAAGCTTTCTTT. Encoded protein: CASSFGGTVNTEAFF. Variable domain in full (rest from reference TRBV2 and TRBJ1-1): EPEVTQTPSHQVTQMGQEVILRCVPISNHLYFYWYRQILGQKVEFLVSFYNNEISEKSEIFDDQFSVERPDGSNFTLKIRSTKLEDSAMYFCASSFGGTVNTEAFFGQGTRLTVV.

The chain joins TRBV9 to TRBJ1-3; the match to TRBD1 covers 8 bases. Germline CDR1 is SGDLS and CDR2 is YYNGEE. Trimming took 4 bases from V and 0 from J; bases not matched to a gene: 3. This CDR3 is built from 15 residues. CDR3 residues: CASSRQGNSGNTIYF. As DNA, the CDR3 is TGTGCCAGCAGCCGACAGGGGAACTCTGGAAACACCATATATTTT.

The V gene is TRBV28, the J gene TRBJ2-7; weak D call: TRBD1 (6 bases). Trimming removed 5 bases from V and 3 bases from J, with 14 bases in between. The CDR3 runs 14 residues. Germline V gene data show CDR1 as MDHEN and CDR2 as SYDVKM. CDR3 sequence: CASSTTGKIYEQYF. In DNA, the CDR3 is TGTGCCAGCAGTACGACAGGAAAGATCTACGAGCAGTACTTC.

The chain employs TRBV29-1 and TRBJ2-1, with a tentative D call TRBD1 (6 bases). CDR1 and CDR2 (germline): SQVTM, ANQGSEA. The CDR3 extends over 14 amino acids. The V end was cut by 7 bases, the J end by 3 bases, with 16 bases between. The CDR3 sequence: CSAPQGTNYNEQFF. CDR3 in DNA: TGCAGCGCGCCTCAGGGGACAAACTACAATGAGCAGTTCTTC.

The CDR3: CASSLELLDYEQYF. In DNA form, the CDR3 reads TGTGCCAGCAGCTTAGAGTTGTTGGACTACGAGCAGTACTTC. The chain joins TRBV11-3 to TRBJ2-7; no firm D call. Trimming cost V 0 bases and J 3 bases, with 9 bases left between them. This CDR3 spans 14 amino acids. Germline values: CDR1 SGHNT, CDR2 YENEEA. Variable domain in full (rest from reference TRBV11-3 and TRBJ2-7): EAGVVQSPRYKIIEKKQPVAFWCNPISGHNTLYWYLQNLGQGPELLIRYENEEAVDDSQLPKDRFSAERLKGVDSTLKIQPAELGDSAVYLCASSLELLDYEQYFGPGTRLTVT.

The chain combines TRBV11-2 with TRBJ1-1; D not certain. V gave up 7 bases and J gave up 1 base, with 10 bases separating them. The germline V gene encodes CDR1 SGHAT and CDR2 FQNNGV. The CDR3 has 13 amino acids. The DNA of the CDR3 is TGTGCCAGCAACCGCGCCCAGAACACTGAAGCTTTCTTT. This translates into CASNRAQNTEAFF.

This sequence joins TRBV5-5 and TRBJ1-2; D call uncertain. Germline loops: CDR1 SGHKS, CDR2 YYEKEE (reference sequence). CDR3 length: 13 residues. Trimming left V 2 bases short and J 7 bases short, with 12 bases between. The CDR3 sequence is CASSFTQAGGYTF. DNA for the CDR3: TGTGCCAGCAGCTTTACCCAAGCGGGTGGCTACACCTTC. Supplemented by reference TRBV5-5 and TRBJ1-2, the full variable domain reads DAGVTQSPTHLIKTRGQQVTLRCSPISGHKSVSWYQQVLGQGPQFIFQYYEKEERGRGNFPDRFSARQFPNYSSELNVNALLLGDSALYLCASSFTQAGGYTFGSGTRLTVV.

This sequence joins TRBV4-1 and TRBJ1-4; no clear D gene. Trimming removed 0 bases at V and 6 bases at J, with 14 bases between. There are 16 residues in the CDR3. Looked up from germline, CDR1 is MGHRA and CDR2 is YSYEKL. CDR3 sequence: CASSQEGRAGDEKLFF. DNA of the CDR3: TGCGCCAGCAGCCAAGAAGGTAGGGCAGGTGATGAAAAACTGTTTTTT.

CDR3 amino acids: CASSALAGGGIWEKLFF. CDR3 in DNA: TGTGCCAGCAGTGCACTGGCAGGGGGCGGAATCTGGGAAAAACTGTTTTTT. The chain has TRBV28 and TRBJ1-4, with 8 bases fitting TRBD1. In germline, CDR1 is MDHEN, CDR2 SYDVKM. V lost 5 bases, J lost 8 bases, and 16 bases stayed unmatched. The CDR3 is made up of 17 amino acids.

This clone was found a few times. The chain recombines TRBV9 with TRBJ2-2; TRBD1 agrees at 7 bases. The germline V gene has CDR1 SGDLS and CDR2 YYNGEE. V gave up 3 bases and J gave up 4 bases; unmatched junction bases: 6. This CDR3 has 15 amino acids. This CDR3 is CASSGQGVGTGELFF. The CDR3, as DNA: TGTGCCAGCAGCGGACAGGGTGTAGGCACCGGGGAGCTGTTTTTT.

CDR3 sequence: CASNTLAAVSYEQYF. The CDR3, as DNA: TGTGCCAGCAACACACTAGCGGCCGTCTCCTACGAGCAGTACTTC. V usage is TRBV6-5 and J usage is TRBJ2-7; the match to TRBD2 covers 8 bases. Germline V gene sequence: CDR1 MNHEY, CDR2 SVGAGI. This CDR3 has 15 residues. V was pared by 7 bases and J by 0 bases, with 8 bases of the junction left unmatched.

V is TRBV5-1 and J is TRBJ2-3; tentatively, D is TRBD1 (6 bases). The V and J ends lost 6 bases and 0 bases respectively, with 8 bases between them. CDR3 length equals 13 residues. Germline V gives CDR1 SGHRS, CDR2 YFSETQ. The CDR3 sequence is CASNRESTDTQYF. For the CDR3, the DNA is TGCGCCAGCAACAGGGAAAGCACAGATACGCAGTATTTT.

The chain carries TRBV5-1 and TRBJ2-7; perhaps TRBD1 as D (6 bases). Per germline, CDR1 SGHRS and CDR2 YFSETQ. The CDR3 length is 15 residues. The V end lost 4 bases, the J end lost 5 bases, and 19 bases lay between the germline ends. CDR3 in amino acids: CASSLDDRRSDEQYF. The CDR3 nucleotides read TGCGCCAGCAGCCTAGACGACAGGCGGTCGGACGAGCAGTACTTC.

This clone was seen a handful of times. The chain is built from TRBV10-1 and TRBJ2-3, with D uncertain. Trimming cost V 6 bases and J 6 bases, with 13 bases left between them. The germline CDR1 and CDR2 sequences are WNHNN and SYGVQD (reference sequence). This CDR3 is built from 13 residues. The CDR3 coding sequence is TGCGCCAGCAGAGAGGTTTTGGGCGATACGCAGTATTTT. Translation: CASREVLGDTQYF.

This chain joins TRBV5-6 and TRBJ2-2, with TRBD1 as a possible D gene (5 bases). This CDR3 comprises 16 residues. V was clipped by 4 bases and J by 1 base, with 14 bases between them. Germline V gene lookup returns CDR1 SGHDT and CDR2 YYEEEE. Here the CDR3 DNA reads TGTGCCAGCAGCCTAATGGGGCAAATGAACACCGGGGAGCTGTTTTTT. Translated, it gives CASSLMGQMNTGELFF.

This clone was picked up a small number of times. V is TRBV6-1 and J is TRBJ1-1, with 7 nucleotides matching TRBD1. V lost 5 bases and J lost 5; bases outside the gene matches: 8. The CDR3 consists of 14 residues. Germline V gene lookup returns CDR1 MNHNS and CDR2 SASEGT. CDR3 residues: CASSSATGWTEAFF. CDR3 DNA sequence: TGTGCCAGCAGTTCAGCGACAGGGTGGACTGAAGCTTTCTTT.

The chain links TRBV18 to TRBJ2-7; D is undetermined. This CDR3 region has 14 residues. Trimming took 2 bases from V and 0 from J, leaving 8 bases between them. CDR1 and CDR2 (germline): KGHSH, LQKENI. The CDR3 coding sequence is TGTGCCAGCTCACCAAGTGCGCGCTCCTACGAGCAGTACTTC. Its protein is CASSPSARSYEQYF.

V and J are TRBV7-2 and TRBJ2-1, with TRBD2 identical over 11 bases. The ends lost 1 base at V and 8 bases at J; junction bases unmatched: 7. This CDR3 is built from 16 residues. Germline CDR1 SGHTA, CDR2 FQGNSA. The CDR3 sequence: CASSLGMVAGGDEQFF. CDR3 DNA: TGTGCCAGCAGCTTAGGAATGGTAGCGGGAGGGGATGAGCAGTTCTTC.

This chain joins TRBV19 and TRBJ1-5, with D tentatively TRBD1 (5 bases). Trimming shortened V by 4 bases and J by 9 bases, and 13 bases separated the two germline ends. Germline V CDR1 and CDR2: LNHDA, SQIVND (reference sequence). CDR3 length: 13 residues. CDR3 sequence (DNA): TGTGCCAGTAGTAGGGGGGAGGGTAGGCCCCAGCATTTT. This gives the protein CASSRGEGRPQHF.

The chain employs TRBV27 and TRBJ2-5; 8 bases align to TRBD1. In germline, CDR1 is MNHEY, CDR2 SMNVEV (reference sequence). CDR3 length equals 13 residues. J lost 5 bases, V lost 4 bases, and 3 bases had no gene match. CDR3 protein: CASSSYRGETQYF. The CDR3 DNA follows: TGTGCCAGCAGTTCTTACAGGGGGGAGACCCAGTACTTC.